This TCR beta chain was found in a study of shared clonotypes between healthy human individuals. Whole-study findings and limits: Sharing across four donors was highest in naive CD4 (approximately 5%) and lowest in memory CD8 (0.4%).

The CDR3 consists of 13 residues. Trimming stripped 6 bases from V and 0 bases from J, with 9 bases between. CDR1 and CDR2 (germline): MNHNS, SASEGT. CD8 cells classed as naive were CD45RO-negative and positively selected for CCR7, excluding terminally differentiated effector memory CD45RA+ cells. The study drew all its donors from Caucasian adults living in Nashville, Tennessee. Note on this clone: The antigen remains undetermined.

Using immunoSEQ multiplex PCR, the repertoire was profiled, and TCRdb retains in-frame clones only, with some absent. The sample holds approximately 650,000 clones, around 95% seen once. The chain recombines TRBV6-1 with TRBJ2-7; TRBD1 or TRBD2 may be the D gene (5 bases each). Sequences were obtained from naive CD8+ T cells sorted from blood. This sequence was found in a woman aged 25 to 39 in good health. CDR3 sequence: CASRGDLSYEQYF. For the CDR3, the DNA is TGTGCCAGCAGGGGGGATCTCTCCTACGAGCAGTACTTC.